One and the same sample provided the 10 T cell receptor beta chains below, sequenced in a study of cytomegalovirus exposure and HLA in healthy donors. 60 Vbeta and 13 Jbeta primers were used in PCR. Data came from immunoSEQ multiplex PCR; TCRdb stores just in-frame clones and leaves some out. The sample includes around 150,000 clones, about 80% of them seen just once. What was sequenced was PBMCs. The receptors were sampled from a man between 18 and 35 years old in good health and CMV-seropositive.

This sequence joins TRBV7-2 and TRBJ1-5, with D hard to call. Germline lookup yields CDR1 SGHTA and CDR2 FQGNSA. Trimming left V 0 bases short and J 4 bases short, with 7 bases between. The CDR3 runs 14 residues. CDR3 DNA sequence: TGTGCCAGCAGCTTAGCAGAGTGGAATCAGCCCCAGCATTTT. Its translation: CASSLAEWNQPQHF.

The chain joins TRBV6-5 to TRBJ2-5; D ambiguous. CDR1 is MNHEY, CDR2 SVGAGI, per germline. This CDR3 region has 11 residues. The V end lost 2 bases, the J end lost 5 bases, and 3 bases lay between the germline ends. CDR3 loop: CASSYLETQYF. Here the CDR3 DNA reads TGTGCCAGCAGTTACCTTGAGACCCAGTACTTC.

The chain combines TRBV4-2 with TRBJ1-5; D is undetermined. The CDR3 spans 14 residues. Germline V lookup: CDR1 LGHNA, CDR2 YNFKEQ. The ends were cut back, 0 bases at V and 4 bases at J, with 7 bases in the middle. CDR3 coding DNA: TGTGCCAGCAGCCAAGAGTCGCGGAATCAGCCCCAGCATTTT. This encodes CASSQESRNQPQHF.

Here the CDR3 DNA reads TGTGCCAGCAGCCGACTATTAAGGGACACCGGGGAGCTGTTTTTT. Its protein is CASSRLLRDTGELFF. The chain couples TRBV6-6 to TRBJ2-2, with a weak D call TRBD2 (5 bases). The length of the CDR3 is 15 residues. CDR1 MNHNY and CDR2 SVGAGI come from the germline V gene (reference sequence). V shed 6 bases and J shed 3 bases, with 14 bases lying between them.

The J gene is TRBJ2-7, the V gene TRBV6-5, with D tentatively TRBD1 (6 bases). CDR3 length: 13 residues. V lost 7 bases and J 7 bases, leaving 17 bases between the germline ends. Germline V CDR1 and CDR2: MNHEY, SVGAGI. CDR3: CASKEGQGPEQYF. The CDR3, as DNA: TGTGCCAGCAAGGAAGGGCAGGGGCCTGAGCAGTACTTC.

This chain connects TRBV6-1 to TRBJ2-7; D possibly corresponds to TRBD1 (6 bases). V was clipped by 7 bases and J by 5 bases, with 9 bases between them. Germline-derived CDR1 and CDR2 are MNHNS and SASEGT. The CDR3 consists of 11 residues. The CDR3 sequence: CASTGVDEQYF. For the CDR3, the DNA is TGTGCCAGCACAGGGGTGGACGAGCAGTACTTC.

The CDR3 coding sequence is TGTGCCAGCAGCTTACTAGCGGGGTCCAGCACAGATACGCAGTATTTT. Translation gives CASSLLAGSSTDTQYF. J is TRBJ2-3 and V is TRBV7-7; 9 bases match TRBD2. From germline, CDR1 is SSHAT and CDR2 FNYEAQ (reference sequence). The CDR3 covers 16 residues. Losses at the gene ends were 2 bases for V and 0 bases for J; bases not matched to a gene: 3.

V and J are TRBV6-5 and TRBJ1-2; D ambiguous. The CDR3 is 15 amino acids. CDR1 is MNHEY and CDR2 is SVGAGI in the germline V gene. Trimming left V 2 bases short and J 8 bases short, with 18 bases between. CDR3 region: CASSYHRPSLEGYTF. The CDR3 bases are TGTGCCAGCAGTTACCATCGGCCTTCGCTAGAAGGCTACACCTTC.

The genes are TRBV30 and TRBJ1-6, with D unclear. The germline gives CDR1 GTSNPN, CDR2 SVGIG (reference sequence). V gave up 3 bases and J gave up 2 bases, with 8 bases separating them. The CDR3 sequence is 14 residues long. The CDR3 loop reads CAWRTETYNSPLHF. The CDR3 DNA reads as TGTGCCTGGAGAACGGAGACCTATAATTCACCCCTCCACTTT. The full variable domain, with the rest looked up from reference TRBV30 and TRBJ1-6, is SQTIHQWPATLVQPVGSPLSLECTVEGTSNPNLYWYRQAAGRGLQLLFYSVGIGQISSEVPQNLSASRPQDRQFILSSKKLLLSDSGFYLCAWRTETYNSPLHFGNGTRLTVT.

The chain couples TRBV9 to TRBJ1-5; TRBD1 is a possible D gene (6 bases). Deletions cut 2 bases from V and 7 bases from J, with 16 bases between. Germline assignment: CDR1 SGDLS and CDR2 YYNGEE. This CDR3 has 15 amino acids. The CDR3 here is CASSVGTGTGQPQHF. CDR3 DNA sequence: TGTGCCAGCAGCGTCGGAACAGGGACGGGCCAGCCCCAGCATTTT.